The present entry profiles one TCR beta chain with its context. What this receptor recognizes is not known. No clone much larger than this one lies a single base away; base qualities are absent. The data stem from a study of blood T cells in healthy people across ages (dated by TCRdb to the mid-2010s). Broadly, across the study: In model experiments, template switching captured roughly one uniquely barcoded TCR beta cDNA molecule for every two T cells. Using deep sequencing normalized with unique cDNA molecular identifiers, the study measured how TCR beta repertoire diversity changes with age. Donors were grouped into four age groups: young (average roughly 15 years), middle-aged (around 39), aged (around 60) and long-lived (approximately 75). To avoid experimental bias, donors of different ages were spread randomly across the sequencing lanes. Using the same blood draw, the study looked at two additional independent replicas of 1 million unique cDNA reads for two donors, one aged 18 to 30 and the other aged 80 or older. Study-level results and caveats: Bulk unsorted PBMC profiling prevented conclusive comparison of naive and antigen-experienced compartments. Observed TCR beta diversity per million T cells fell roughly linearly with age, and a significant reduction was already apparent by age about 38. Estimates of total diversity based on one million sequenced T cells were regarded as lower bounds and as underestimates. Donor CMV infection status was unknown, potentially confounding age-related changes in expanded clonotypes. The long-lived group showed more naive CD4+ T cells, fewer expanded clones and increased TCR diversity than the aged group, suggesting age selection. There was a strong correlation between observed TCR beta diversity and the percentage of naive T cells measured by flow cytometry.

Systemically healthy Caucasian individuals from Russia, 39 in total and aged roughly 6 to 90 years, were included as donors. About 10 milliliters of peripheral blood were collected from each donor into EDTA-treated Vacutainer tubes. Ficoll-Paque density-gradient centrifugation was used to isolate PBMCs, with at least 6.5 million per sample. Trizol reagent was used to extract total RNA from PBMCs, with at least 6 micrograms per sample. For every donor, an aliquot of PBMCs went through flow cytometry to measure the percentages of naive CD45RAhigh/CD27high T cells. The library was generated by 5' RACE. This sample was sequenced with an Illumina HiSeq 2500. A second PCR of roughly 7 to 11 cycles was run with a J-beta primer mix and a sample-barcoded 5' primer. A template-switch 5' adaptor carrying 12 random nucleotides introduced a unique molecular identifier onto each TCR beta cDNA molecule. At least 2.5 million CDR3-containing paired-end reads were obtained from each sample. All of the RNA was converted into first-strand cDNA using the Mint cDNA synthesis kit, with a TRBC-specific oligonucleotide serving as the primer. After uracil-DNA glycosylase treatment, a first 18-cycle PCR used universal primers M1SS and BC2_uni_R on all cDNA. Per the original workflow: Normalization of each sample was performed by random selection of 1 million high-quality reads, each carrying a distinct molecular identifier. Reads with shared molecular identifiers were discarded instead of being binned into consensus sequences. MiTCR, set to a Q25 quality threshold and the strictest error-elimination algorithm, was used for CDR3 identification, clonotype clustering and error correction. A nonparametric unseen species model using Euler transformation provided a lower-bound estimate of total TCR beta diversity. TCRdb reran the public reads through fastp at Q25 and MiXCR, keeping productive beta chains. Identical CDR3 proteins give one entry, which carries the most common genes and DNA. Here the V and J calls rest on TCRdb's processing, not on the authors' analysis. This sample has hundreds of thousands of distinct CDR3 sequences in its table, and less than 70% of those were observed once. About two fifths of the sample goes to the ten largest clones.

The germline ends are 19 bases apart after V is trimmed by 7 bases and J by 10 bases. Per the germline V gene, SQVTM is the CDR1 and ANQGSEA is the CDR2. The cysteine opens and the phenylalanine closes a CDR3 of 12 amino acids. Only the CDR3 part of the read is kept: 36 bases, read in frame from the first base. This clonotype originated in a man at least 80 years old in good health. The sample was blood. Recombination joined TRBV29-1 with TRBJ1-1, with a weak D call of TRBD1 (5 bases match). For the CDR3, the sequence is CSGLEPGNPAFF. Here is the DNA: TGCAGCGGCCTCGAACCAGGGAACCCAGCTTTCTTT.